Below are 31 T cell receptor beta chains sequenced from a single sample in a study of T cells expressing NK-cell markers. From the 5' RACE reads, TCRdb lists one entry per CDR3 protein and no DNA. The data show almost 450,000 distinct CDR3 sequences, and the top ten clones hold under 7.5%. Material: blood T cells: a sorted CD56 or NKG2C T cell subset, CD4+ or CD8+ T cells, or bulk PBMC T cells (not recorded which). These receptors originate from a woman aged 18 to 75 in good health.

This chain joins TRBV7-9 and TRBJ2-1; TCRdb returns TRBD1, unconfirmable since there is no DNA. Germline CDR1 SEHNR, CDR2 FQNEAQ (reference sequence). The CDR3 has 15 amino acids. The CDR3 loop is CASSLGSGRNYEQFF.

This chain links TRBV12-3 or TRBV12-4 with TRBJ2-3; TCRdb picks TRBD2, but there is no DNA to check that call. CDR3 length equals 19 residues. CDR3 in amino acids: CASSSREGLAGGQTDTQYF.

The gene calls are TRBV20-1 and TRBJ2-3; TCRdb lists TRBD2, though no DNA is available to test this call. CDR3 length: 20 amino acids. The germline CDR1 and CDR2 sequences are DFQATT and SNEGSKA (reference sequence). The CDR3 here is CSARDPGLAGGRIGLDTQYF.

The J gene is TRBJ2-1, the V gene TRBV2; checking the TCRdb D call of TRBD2 is not possible without DNA. The CDR3 loop spans 17 amino acids. Germline V gives CDR1 SNHLY, CDR2 FYNNEI. CDR3 protein: CASSDSARGSSYNEQFF. Full variable domain (rest looked up from reference TRBV2 and TRBJ2-1): EPEVTQTPSHQVTQMGQEVILRCVPISNHLYFYWYRQILGQKVEFLVSFYNNEISEKSEIFDDQFSVERPDGSNFTLKIRSTKLEDSAMYFCASSDSARGSSYNEQFFGPGTRLTVL.

V usage is TRBV7-6 and J usage is TRBJ2-2; TCRdb returns TRBD1, unconfirmable since there is no DNA. This CDR3 region has 13 residues. Germline CDR1 and CDR2: SGHVS and FNYEAQ. CDR3 amino acids: CASSRQVYGELFF. Supplemented by reference TRBV7-6 and TRBJ2-2, the full variable domain reads GAGVSQSPRYKVTKRGQDVALRCDPISGHVSLYWYRQALGQGPEFLTYFNYEAQQDKSGLPNDRFSAERPEGSISTLTIQRTEQRDSAMYRCASSRQVYGELFFGEGSRLTVL.

The V and J genes are TRBV28 and TRBJ2-2. The CDR3 runs 15 residues. CDR1 is MDHEN and CDR2 is SYDVKM in the germline V gene. CDR3 protein: CASSSLTINTGELFF.

CDR3 in amino acids: CASSYYTRTSGEQYF. The chain carries TRBV6-2 or TRBV6-3 and TRBJ2-7; with no DNA, the TCRdb D assignment of TRBD2 cannot be verified. Germline lookup yields CDR1 MNHEY and CDR2 SVGEGT. This CDR3 comprises 15 residues.

The CDR3 loop is CSARPRSGLYEQYF. The chain recombines TRBV20-1 with TRBJ2-7. From germline, CDR1 is DFQATT and CDR2 SNEGSKA (reference sequence). CDR3 length: 14 amino acids.

V and J are TRBV4-1 and TRBJ2-5; TCRdb selects TRBD2, and the lack of DNA leaves this call unchecked. Germline V gene data show CDR1 as MGHRA and CDR2 as YSYEKL. The CDR3 has 17 residues. The CDR3 is CASSQGSSGRPQETQYF.

The V call is TRBV6-5, the J call TRBJ2-1; with no DNA, the TCRdb D assignment of TRBD1 cannot be verified. The germline V gene has CDR1 MNHEY and CDR2 SVGAGI. CDR3 size: 14 residues. CDR3 in amino acids: CASSWVRTGDEQFF.

The rearrangement links TRBV29-1 to TRBJ1-1; with no DNA, the TCRdb D assignment of TRBD1 cannot be verified. The CDR3 has 14 amino acids. Germline V gene lookup returns CDR1 SQVTM and CDR2 ANQGSEA. The CDR3 here is CSVETGGMNTEAFF.

The chain couples TRBV12-3 or TRBV12-4 to TRBJ2-7; the TCRdb D gene call, TRBD1, has no DNA to confirm it. The CDR3 consists of 12 residues. CDR3 loop: CASSPDRHEQYF.

The chain combines TRBV4-3 with TRBJ2-6; the TCRdb call, TRBD1, lacks DNA for checking. The CDR3 extends over 17 amino acids. CDR1 is LGHNA and CDR2 is YSLEER in the germline V gene. The CDR3 here is CASSQKPGGSGANVLTF.

This chain links TRBV29-1 with TRBJ1-1. The germline CDR1 and CDR2 sequences are SQVTM and ANQGSEA. The CDR3 contains 14 residues. This chain's CDR3 is CSVGGGVMNTEAFF.

J is TRBJ1-5 and V is TRBV20-1. From germline, CDR1 is DFQATT and CDR2 SNEGSKA (reference sequence). The CDR3 spans 12 residues. CDR3 sequence: CSARNQGLPQHF.

This chain uses TRBV19 with TRBJ1-2; the TCRdb call, TRBD1, lacks DNA for checking. Germline lookup yields CDR1 LNHDA and CDR2 SQIVND (reference sequence). The CDR3 is 15 amino acids. CDR3 sequence reads: CASRAPGQGVYGYTF.

The chain uses TRBV27 and TRBJ2-1; TCRdb outputs TRBD1, but without DNA this stays unchecked. Germline V lookup: CDR1 MNHEY, CDR2 SMNVEV (reference sequence). This CDR3 is built from 14 residues. CDR3: CASNLQGANNEQFF.

The V gene is TRBV7-3, the J gene TRBJ1-1. Germline loops: CDR1 SGHTA, CDR2 FQGTGA. The CDR3 extends over 13 amino acids. This chain's CDR3 is CASSLSVETEAFF.

The chain links TRBV5-1 to TRBJ2-1; TCRdb designates TRBD2, a call that cannot be tested without DNA. The length of the CDR3 is 18 residues. Germline V gene sequence: CDR1 SGHRS, CDR2 YFSETQ. The CDR3 is CASSLGLAGGPPYNEQFF.

The gene calls are TRBV20-1 and TRBJ2-2; TCRdb calls TRBD1, which cannot be checked without DNA. The germline CDR1 and CDR2 sequences are DFQATT and SNEGSKA (reference sequence). This CDR3 is built from 19 residues. The CDR3 spells CSAIMEWGAFLPNTGELFF.

The V gene is TRBV19, the J gene TRBJ1-2; TCRdb's D call, TRBD1, is unchecked because there is no DNA. Germline V gene sequence: CDR1 LNHDA, CDR2 SQIVND (reference sequence). The length of the CDR3 is 15 residues. The CDR3 is CASSIDGTGDYGYTF. Complete variable domain (other parts from reference TRBV19 and TRBJ1-2): DGGITQSPKYLFRKEGQNVTLSCEQNLNHDAMYWYRQDPGQGLRLIYYSQIVNDFQKGDIAEGYSVSREKKESFPLTVTSAQKNPTAFYLCASSIDGTGDYGYTFGSGTRLTVV.

This chain's CDR3 is CSVVTITGGYGYTF. V is TRBV29-1 and J is TRBJ1-2; TCRdb lists TRBD1, though no DNA is available to test this call. In germline, CDR1 is SQVTM, CDR2 ANQGSEA. This CDR3 is built from 14 residues.

This chain joins TRBV5-1 and TRBJ2-4; lacking DNA, the TRBD1 call made by TCRdb goes unchecked. The CDR3 is 13 amino acids. In germline, CDR1 is SGHRS, CDR2 YFSETQ. This chain's CDR3 is CASSFDRGEVQYF.

The chain combines TRBV4-2 with TRBJ1-6. Looked up from germline, CDR1 is LGHNA and CDR2 is YNFKEQ. This CDR3 spans 16 amino acids. This chain's CDR3 is CASSQERQAGNSPLHF.

The chain joins TRBV15 to TRBJ2-5; the D call of TRBD2 rests on TCRdb alone, since no DNA is present to check it. The germline CDR1 and CDR2 sequences are LNHNV and YYDKDF (reference sequence). The CDR3 spans 16 residues. The CDR3 here is CATQTSGGTHQETQYF.

The J gene is TRBJ2-7, the V gene TRBV5-1; the TCRdb call, TRBD2, lacks DNA for checking. The CDR3 extends over 14 amino acids. Germline lookup yields CDR1 SGHRS and CDR2 YFSETQ. CDR3 sequence reads: CASSIGSTTYEQYF.

Here the CDR3 reads CAISPGSADNQPQHF. This chain links TRBV10-3 with TRBJ1-5; TCRdb names TRBD1, which stays unverified in the absence of DNA. Looked up from germline, CDR1 is ENHRY and CDR2 is SYGVKD. The CDR3 spans 15 residues.

This chain links TRBV3-1 with TRBJ2-5; TCRdb's D call of TRBD2 is untestable without DNA. The CDR3 is 15 amino acids. Germline assignment: CDR1 LGHDT and CDR2 YNNKEL (reference sequence). This CDR3 is CASSHPVGEAETQYF.

The chain links TRBV10-3 to TRBJ2-5; TCRdb designates TRBD2, a call that cannot be tested without DNA. The CDR3 runs to 17 residues. Germline CDR1 ENHRY, CDR2 SYGVKD. This CDR3 reads CAISESDSGYLQETQYF.

This chain connects TRBV3-1 to TRBJ2-5; TCRdb picks TRBD2, but there is no DNA to check that call. Germline V gene sequence: CDR1 LGHDT, CDR2 YNNKEL (reference sequence). The CDR3 contains 15 residues. The chain's CDR3 is CASSPERGYGETQYF.

J is TRBJ2-5 and V is TRBV13; TCRdb picks TRBD2, but there is no DNA to check that call. The length of the CDR3 is 14 residues. The germline gives CDR1 PRHDT, CDR2 FYEKMQ (reference sequence). CDR3 amino acids: CASSLEASGETQYF. Full variable domain (outside the CDR3, taken from reference TRBV13 and TRBJ2-5): AAGVIQSPRHLIKEKRETATLKCYPIPRHDTVYWYQQGPGQDPQFLISFYEKMQSDKGSIPDRFSAQQFSDYHSELNMSSLELGDSALYFCASSLEASGETQYFGPGTRLLVL.